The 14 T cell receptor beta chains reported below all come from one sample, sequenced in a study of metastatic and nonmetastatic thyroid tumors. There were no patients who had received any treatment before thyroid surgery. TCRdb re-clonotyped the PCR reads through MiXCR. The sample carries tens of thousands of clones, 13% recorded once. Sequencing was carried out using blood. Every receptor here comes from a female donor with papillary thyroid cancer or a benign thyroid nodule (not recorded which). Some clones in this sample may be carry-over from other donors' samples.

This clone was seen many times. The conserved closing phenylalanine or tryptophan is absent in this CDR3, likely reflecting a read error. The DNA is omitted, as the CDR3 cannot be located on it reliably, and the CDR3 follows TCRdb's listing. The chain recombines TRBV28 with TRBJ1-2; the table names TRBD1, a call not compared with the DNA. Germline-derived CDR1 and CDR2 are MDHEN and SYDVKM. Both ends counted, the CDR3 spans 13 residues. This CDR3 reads CASSLDPVGVLQY.

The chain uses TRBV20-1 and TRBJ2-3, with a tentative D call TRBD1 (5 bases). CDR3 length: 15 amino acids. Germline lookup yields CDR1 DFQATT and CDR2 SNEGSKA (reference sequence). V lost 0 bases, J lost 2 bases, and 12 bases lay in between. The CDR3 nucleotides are TGCAGTGCTAGAGAGGGGCACTTTTTCACAGATACGCAGTATTTT. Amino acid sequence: CSAREGHFFTDTQYF.

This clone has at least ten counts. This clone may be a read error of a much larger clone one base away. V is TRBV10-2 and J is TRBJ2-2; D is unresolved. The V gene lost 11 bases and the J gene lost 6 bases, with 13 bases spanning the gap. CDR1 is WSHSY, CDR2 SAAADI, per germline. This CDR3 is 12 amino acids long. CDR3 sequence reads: CAAETGPGELFF. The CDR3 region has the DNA TGCGCCGCCGAGACGGGCCCCGGGGAGCTGTTTTTT.

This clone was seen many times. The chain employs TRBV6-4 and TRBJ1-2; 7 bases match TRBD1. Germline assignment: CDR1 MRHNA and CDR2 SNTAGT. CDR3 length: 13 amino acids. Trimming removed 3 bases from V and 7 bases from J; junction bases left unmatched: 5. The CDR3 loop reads CASSERSGGGYTF. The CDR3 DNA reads TGTGCCAGCAGTGAGCGGTCAGGGGGTGGCTACACCTTC.

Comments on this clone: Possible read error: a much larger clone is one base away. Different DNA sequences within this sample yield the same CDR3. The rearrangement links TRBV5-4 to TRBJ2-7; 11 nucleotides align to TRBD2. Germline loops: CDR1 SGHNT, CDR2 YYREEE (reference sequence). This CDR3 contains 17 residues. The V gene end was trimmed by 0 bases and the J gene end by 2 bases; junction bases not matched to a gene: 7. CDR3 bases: TGTGCCAGCAGCTTGGGACCGACTAGCGGGATCCCCTACGAGCAGTACTTC. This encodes CASSLGPTSGIPYEQYF.

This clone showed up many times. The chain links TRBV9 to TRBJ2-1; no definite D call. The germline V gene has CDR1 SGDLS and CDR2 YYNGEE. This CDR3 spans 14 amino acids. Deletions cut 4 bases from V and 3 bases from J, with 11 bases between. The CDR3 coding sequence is TGTGCCAGCAGCCCCCGAGACAACTACAATGAGCAGTTCTTC. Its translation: CASSPRDNYNEQFF.

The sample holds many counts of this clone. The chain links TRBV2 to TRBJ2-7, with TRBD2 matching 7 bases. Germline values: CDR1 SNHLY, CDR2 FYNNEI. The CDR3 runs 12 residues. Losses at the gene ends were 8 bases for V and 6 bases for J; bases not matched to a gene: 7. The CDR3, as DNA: TGTGCCAGCGGTAAATGGGGGGGCGAGCAGTACTTC. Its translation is CASGKWGGEQYF.

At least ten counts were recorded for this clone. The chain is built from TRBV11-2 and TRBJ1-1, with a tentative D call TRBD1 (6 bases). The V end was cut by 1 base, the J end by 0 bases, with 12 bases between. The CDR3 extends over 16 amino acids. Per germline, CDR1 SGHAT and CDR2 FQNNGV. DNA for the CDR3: TGTGCCAGCAGCTTAGGGTGGAGGGGGATGAACACTGAAGCTTTCTTT. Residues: CASSLGWRGMNTEAFF.

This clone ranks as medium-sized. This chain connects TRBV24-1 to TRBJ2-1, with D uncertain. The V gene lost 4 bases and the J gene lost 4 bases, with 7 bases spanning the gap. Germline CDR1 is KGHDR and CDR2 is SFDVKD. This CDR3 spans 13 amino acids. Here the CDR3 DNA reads TGTGCCACCAGTGACCCAAGGTACAATGAGCAGTTCTTC. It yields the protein CATSDPRYNEQFF.

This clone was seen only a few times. CDR3 sequence (DNA): TGTGCCAGCAGTTGGAACATGAACACTGAAGCTTTCTTT. Its protein is CASSWNMNTEAFF. The chain couples TRBV12-3 or TRBV12-4 to TRBJ1-1, with no clear D. The germline V and J ends were trimmed by 4 bases and 0 bases, with 6 bases remaining between them. The CDR3 totals 13 residues.

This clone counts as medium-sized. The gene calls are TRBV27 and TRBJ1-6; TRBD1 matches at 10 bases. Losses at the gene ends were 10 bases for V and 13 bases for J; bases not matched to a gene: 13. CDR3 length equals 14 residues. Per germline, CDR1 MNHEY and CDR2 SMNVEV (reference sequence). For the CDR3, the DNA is TGTGCCACTTCTTCGGGACAGGGGATAATGCCCCTCCACTTT. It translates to CATSSGQGIMPLHF.

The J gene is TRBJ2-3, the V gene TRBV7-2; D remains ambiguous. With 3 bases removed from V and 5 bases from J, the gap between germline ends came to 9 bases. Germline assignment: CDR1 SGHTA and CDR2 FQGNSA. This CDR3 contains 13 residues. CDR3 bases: TGTGCCAGCAGCTTGTTCGATGTAGATACGCAGTATTTT. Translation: CASSLFDVDTQYF.

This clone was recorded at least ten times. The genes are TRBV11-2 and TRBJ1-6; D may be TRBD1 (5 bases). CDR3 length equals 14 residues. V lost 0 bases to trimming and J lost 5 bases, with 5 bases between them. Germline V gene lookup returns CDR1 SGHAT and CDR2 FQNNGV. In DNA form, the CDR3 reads TGTGCCAGCAGCTTAGAGACAGATAATTCACCCCTCCACTTT. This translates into CASSLETDNSPLHF. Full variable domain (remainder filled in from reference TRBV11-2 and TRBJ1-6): EAGVAQSPRYKIIEKRQSVAFWCNPISGHATLYWYQQILGQGPKLLIQFQNNGVVDDSQLPKDRFSAERLKGVDSTLKIQPAKLEDSAVYLCASSLETDNSPLHFGNGTRLTVT.

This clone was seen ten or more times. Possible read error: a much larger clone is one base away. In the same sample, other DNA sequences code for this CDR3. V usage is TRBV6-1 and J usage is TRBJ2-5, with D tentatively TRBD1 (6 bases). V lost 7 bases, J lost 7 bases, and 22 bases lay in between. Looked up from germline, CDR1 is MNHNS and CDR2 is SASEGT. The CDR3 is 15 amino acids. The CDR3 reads CASILGGGGPGTQYF. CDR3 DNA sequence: TGTGCCAGCATCCTAGGAGGTGGGGGCCCAGGGACCCAGTACTTC.